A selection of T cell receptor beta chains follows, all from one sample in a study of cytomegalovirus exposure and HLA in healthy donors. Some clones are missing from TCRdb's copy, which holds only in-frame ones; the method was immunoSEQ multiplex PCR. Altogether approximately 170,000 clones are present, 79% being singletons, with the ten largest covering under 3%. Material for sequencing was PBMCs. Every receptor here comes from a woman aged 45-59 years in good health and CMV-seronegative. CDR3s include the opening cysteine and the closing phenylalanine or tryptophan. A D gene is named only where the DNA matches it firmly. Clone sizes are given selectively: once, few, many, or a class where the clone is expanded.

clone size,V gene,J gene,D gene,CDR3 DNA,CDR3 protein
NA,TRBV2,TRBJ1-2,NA,TGTGCCAGCAGCTTGAACGGACTCCTAAACTATGGCTACACCTTC,CASSLNGLLNYGYTF
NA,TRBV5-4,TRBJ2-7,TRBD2,TGTGCCAGCAGCTCCCCGGGGGGTTACGAGCAGTACTTC,CASSSPGGYEQYF
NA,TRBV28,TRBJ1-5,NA,TGTGCCAGCAGCGGCGCCCGGACAGCGAGAAATCAGCCCCAGCATTTT,CASSGARTARNQPQHF
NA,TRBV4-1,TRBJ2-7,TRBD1,TGCGCCAGCAGGCAGATCCCGGGACAGGGTTGGTACGAGCAGTACTTC,CASRQIPGQGWYEQYF
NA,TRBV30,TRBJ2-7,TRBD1,TGTGCCTGGAGTTCTCCCGGACAGGGTTACGAGCAGTACTTC,CAWSSPGQGYEQYF
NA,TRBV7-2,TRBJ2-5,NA,TGTGCCAGCAGCATAACAGGGTTTCAAGAGACCCAGTACTTC,CASSITGFQETQYF
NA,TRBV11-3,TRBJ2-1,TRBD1,TGTGCCAGTGGGACAGGGGGGAATGAGCAGTTCTTC,CASGTGGNEQFF
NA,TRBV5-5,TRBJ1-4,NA,TGTGCCAGCAGACCTTCGGGGTTGGGTGAAAAACTGTTTTTT,CASRPSGLGEKLFF
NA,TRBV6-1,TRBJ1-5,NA,TGTGCCAGCAGTGATACCTATGGGGCCGAGAATCAGCCCCAGCATTTT,CASSDTYGAENQPQHF
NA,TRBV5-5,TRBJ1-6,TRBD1,TGTGCCGGATCCGGGACAGATGATTCACCCCTCCACTTT,CAGSGTDDSPLHF
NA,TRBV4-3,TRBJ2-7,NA,TGCGCCAGCAGCCAGTCGCCCGGGGTCTCCTACGAGCAGTACTTC,CASSQSPGVSYEQYF
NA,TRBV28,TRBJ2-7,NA,TGTGCCAGCTACGGCGGGGAAACCTACGAGCAGTACTTC,CASYGGETYEQYF
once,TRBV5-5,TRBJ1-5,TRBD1,TGTGCCAGCAGCTCCGGGACAGGGGGCGGCAATCAGCCCCAGCATTTT,CASSSGTGGGNQPQHF
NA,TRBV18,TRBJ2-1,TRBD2,TGTGCCAGCTCTCCGCAGCTAGCGGTCCGATACAATGAGCAGTTCTTC,CASSPQLAVRYNEQFF
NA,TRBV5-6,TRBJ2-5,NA,TGTGCCAGCAGCCCGGTTCCCAGGTCGGAAGAGACCCAGTACTTC,CASSPVPRSEETQYF
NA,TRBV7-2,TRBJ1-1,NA,TGTGCCAGCAGCTTATCAGGATATTCCACTGAAGCTTTCTTT,CASSLSGYSTEAFF
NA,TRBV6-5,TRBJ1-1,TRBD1,TGTGCCAGCACCCCGGGACAGACGAACACTGAAGCTTTCTTT,CASTPGQTNTEAFF
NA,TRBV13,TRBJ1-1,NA,TGTGCCAGCAGCTTACAGGGTAGGAACACTGAAGCTTTCTTT,CASSLQGRNTEAFF
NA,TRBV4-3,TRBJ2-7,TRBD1,TGCGCCAGCAGCCAAGGCCAAGGACAGGGAGGACTTTACGAGCAGTACTTC,CASSQGQGQGGLYEQYF
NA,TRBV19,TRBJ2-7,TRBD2,TGTGCCAGTAGTTCAAGGTCGACTAGCGGGAGGGTATACGAGCAGTACTTC,CASSSRSTSGRVYEQYF
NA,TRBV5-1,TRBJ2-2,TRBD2,TGCGCCAGCAGCACCGGACTAGCGGGAGGTGACACCGGGGAGCTGTTTTTT,CASSTGLAGGDTGELFF
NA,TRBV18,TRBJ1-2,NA,TGTGCCAGCTCACCAACGCGGGAGGGAAACTATGGCTACACCTTC,CASSPTREGNYGYTF
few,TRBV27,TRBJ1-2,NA,TGTGCCAGCAGTTCCCCGGCAGGGGCCGACTATGGCTACACCTTC,CASSSPAGADYGYTF
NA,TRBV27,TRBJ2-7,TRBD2,TGTGCCAGCCGCCCAACGGGAGGTGCCTACGAGCAGTACTTC,CASRPTGGAYEQYF
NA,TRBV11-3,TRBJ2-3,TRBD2,TGTGCCAGCAGCTTAGGGGCGGGGGTAGGAGATACGCAGTATTTT,CASSLGAGVGDTQYF
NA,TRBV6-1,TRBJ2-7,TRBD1,TGTGCCAGCAGCGAAGGGGACAGTACCTACGAGCAGTACTTC,CASSEGDSTYEQYF
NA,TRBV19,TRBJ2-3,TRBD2,TGTGCCAGTAGTACGGGACTAGCGGGGGTCACAGATACGCAGTATTTT,CASSTGLAGVTDTQYF
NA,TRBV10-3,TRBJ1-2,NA,TGTGCCATTTGGGGAGGGGGGACTGGCTACACCTTC,CAIWGGGTGYTF
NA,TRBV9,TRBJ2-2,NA,TGTGCCAGCAGCGTGGTAACTAGCCCCCAACCCGGGGAGCTGTTTTTT,CASSVVTSPQPGELFF
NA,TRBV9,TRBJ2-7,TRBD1,TGTGCCAGCAGCGTGGCCGGGGACAGGACCTCCTACGAGCAGTACTTC,CASSVAGDRTSYEQYF
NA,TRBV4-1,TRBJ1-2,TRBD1,TGCGCCAGCAGCCAAGTCACAGGGGCTGACTATGGCTACACCTTC,CASSQVTGADYGYTF
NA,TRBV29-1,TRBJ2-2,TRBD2,TGCAGCGCTAGCGGATCGAACACCGGGGAGCTGTTTTTT,CSASGSNTGELFF
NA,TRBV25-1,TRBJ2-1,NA,TGTGCCAGCAGTCCTAGTAGGACGGGGGGCCACAATGAGCAGTTCTTC,CASSPSRTGGHNEQFF
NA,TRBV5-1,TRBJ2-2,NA,TGCGCCAGCAGCTTGGTACCCGGGGTCGTCGGGGAGCTGTTTTTT,CASSLVPGVVGELFF
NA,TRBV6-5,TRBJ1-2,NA,TGTGCCAGCAGCCCTCTCCGGTCGCGGGATGGCTACACCTTC,CASSPLRSRDGYTF
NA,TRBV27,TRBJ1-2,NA,TGTGCCAGCAGTACTAAGGGGGAGGGTGGCTACACCTTC,CASSTKGEGGYTF
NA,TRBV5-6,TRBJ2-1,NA,TGTGCCAGCAGCTTCCTTGAGGAGCAGTTCTTC,CASSFLEEQFF
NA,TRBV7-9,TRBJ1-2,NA,TGTTCCAGCAGCTTAAAATCCCGGGGACAACCTTCTAACTATGGCTACACCTTC,CSSSLKSRGQPSNYGYTF
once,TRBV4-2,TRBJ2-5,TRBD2,TGTGCCAGCAGCCAAGATCAGGCGGGAGAAGGGGAGACCCAGTACTTC,CASSQDQAGEGETQYF
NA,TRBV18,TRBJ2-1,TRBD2,TGTGCCAGCTCACCCCGGACTAGCGGGGGGGCCGTAAATGAGCAGTTCTTC,CASSPRTSGGAVNEQFF
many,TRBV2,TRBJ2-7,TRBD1,TGTGCCAGCAGTGAAGCTGGGACAGGGAGCTCCTACGAGCAGTACTTC,CASSEAGTGSSYEQYF
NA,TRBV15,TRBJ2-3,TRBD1,TGTGCCACCAGCATCATGAGGGAGACAGGGGATGGCGGGAGCACAGATACGCAGTATTTT,CATSIMRETGDGGSTDTQYF
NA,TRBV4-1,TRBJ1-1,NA,TGCGCCAGCAGCCAAATACAGGAAATGAACACTGAAGCTTTCTTT,CASSQIQEMNTEAFF
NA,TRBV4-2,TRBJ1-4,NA,TGTGCCAGCAGCCCACACCCCCCTAATGAAAAACTGTTTTTT,CASSPHPPNEKLFF
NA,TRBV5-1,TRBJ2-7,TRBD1,TGCGCCAGCAGCTCGGACAGGCCTTCCTACGAGCAGTACTTC,CASSSDRPSYEQYF
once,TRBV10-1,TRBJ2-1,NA,TGCGCCAGCAGTGAGTCGGAGGGGTTGGGTGAGCAGTTCTTC,CASSESEGLGEQFF
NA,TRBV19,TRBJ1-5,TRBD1,TGTGCCAGTAGTGGCGACAGGGGGCTGAATCAGCCCCAGCATTTT,CASSGDRGLNQPQHF
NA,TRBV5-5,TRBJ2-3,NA,TGTGCCAGCAGCGCACGGGACATTTCAGATACGCAGTATTTT,CASSARDISDTQYF
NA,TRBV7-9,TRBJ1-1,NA,TGTGCCAGCAGCCCATCAGTGAACACTGAAGCTTTCTTT,CASSPSVNTEAFF
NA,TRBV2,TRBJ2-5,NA,TGTGCCAGCAGGGAACTCGGTAGCCTTGGAGAGACCCAGTACTTC,CASRELGSLGETQYF
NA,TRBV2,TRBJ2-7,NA,TGTGCCAGCAACCGGGCAGGGCTCTACGAGCAGTACTTC,CASNRAGLYEQYF
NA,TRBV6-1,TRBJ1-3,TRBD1,TGTGCCAGCAGTGAGGGGACAGGTCCTGGAAACACCATATATTTT,CASSEGTGPGNTIYF
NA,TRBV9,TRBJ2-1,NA,TGTGCCAGCAGCGTAGGAGGGACCTACAATGAGCAGTTCTTC,CASSVGGTYNEQFF
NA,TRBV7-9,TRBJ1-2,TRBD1,TGTTCCAGCAGCAAATCCGGGACAGGGATTAACTATGGCTACACCTTC,CSSSKSGTGINYGYTF
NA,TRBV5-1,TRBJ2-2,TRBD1,TGCGCCAGCAGCTTGGGGGGGACAGCGAACACCGGGGAGCTGTTTTTT,CASSLGGTANTGELFF
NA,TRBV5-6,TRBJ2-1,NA,TGTGCCAGCAGCTTAGATCCGCACAGGAACAATGAGCAGTTCTTC,CASSLDPHRNNEQFF
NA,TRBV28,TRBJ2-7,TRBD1,TGTGCCAGCAGTTTCAAACAGGGGGTCCGGCGGTACTTC,CASSFKQGVRRYF
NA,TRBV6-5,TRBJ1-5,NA,TGTGCCAGCAGGGAGATGATGACTAGCAATCAGCCCCAGCATTTT,CASREMMTSNQPQHF
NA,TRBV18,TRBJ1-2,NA,TGTGCCAGCTCCACTTTTCGGGAGCGGGGCTACACCTTC,CASSTFRERGYTF